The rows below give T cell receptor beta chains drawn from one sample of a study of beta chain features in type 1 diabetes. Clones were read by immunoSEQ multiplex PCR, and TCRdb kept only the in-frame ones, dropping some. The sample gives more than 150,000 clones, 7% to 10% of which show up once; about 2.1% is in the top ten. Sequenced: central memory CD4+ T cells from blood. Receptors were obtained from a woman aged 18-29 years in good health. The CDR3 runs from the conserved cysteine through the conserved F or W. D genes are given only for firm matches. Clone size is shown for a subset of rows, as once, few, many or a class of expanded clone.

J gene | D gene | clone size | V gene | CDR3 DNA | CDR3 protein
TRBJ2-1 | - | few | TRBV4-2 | TGTGCCAGCAGCTTGGTGGTCCTTAGCTCCTACAATGAGCAGTTCTTC | CASSLVVLSSYNEQFF
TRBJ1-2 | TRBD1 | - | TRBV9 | TGTGCCAGCAGCGTAGCTCAGGGGGCCTATGGCTACACCTTC | CASSVAQGAYGYTF
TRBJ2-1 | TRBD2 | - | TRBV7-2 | TGTGCCAGCAGCGGTAGTCGATGGGCGGGAGATAATGAGCAGTTCTTC | CASSGSRWAGDNEQFF
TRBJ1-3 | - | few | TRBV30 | TGTGCCTGGAGTCAGCAGGCTGAGGGCACCATATATTTT | CAWSQQAEGTIYF
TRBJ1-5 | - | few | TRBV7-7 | TGTGCTAGCAGCCAGGGACTGGACCAGCCCCAGCATTTT | CASSQGLDQPQHF
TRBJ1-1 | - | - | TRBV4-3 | TGCGCCAGCAGCCAAGATGGGAGGGAGAACACTGAAGCTTTCTTT | CASSQDGRENTEAFF
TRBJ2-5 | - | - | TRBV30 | TGTGCCTGGAGTGTAGGGGGATGGGAAGAGACCCAGTACTTC | CAWSVGGWEETQYF
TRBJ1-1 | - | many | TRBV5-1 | TGCGCCAGCAGCCCCGACAGTAACACTGAAGCTTTCTTT | CASSPDSNTEAFF
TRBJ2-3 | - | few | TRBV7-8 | TGTGCCAGCAGCTTTTCGGGAGATACGCAGTATTTT | CASSFSGDTQYF
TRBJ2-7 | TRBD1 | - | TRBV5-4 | TGTGCCAGCAGTTCACAGGGGGCGTTTTACGAGCAGTACTTC | CASSSQGAFYEQYF
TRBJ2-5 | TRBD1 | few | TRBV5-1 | TGCGCCAGCAGAACGACAGGGGGCAGGGAGACCCAGTACTTC | CASRTTGGRETQYF
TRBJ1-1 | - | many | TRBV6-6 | TGTGCCAGCAGGGAGGGGCTGAGAAACACTGAAGCTTTCTTT | CASREGLRNTEAFF
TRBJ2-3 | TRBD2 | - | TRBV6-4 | TGTGCCAGCAGTGACGTACTACTAGCGGGCCACACAGATACGCAGTATTTT | CASSDVLLAGHTDTQYF
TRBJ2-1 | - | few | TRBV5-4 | TGTGCCAGCAGCCCTGGCGGGACAGACAACAATGAGCAGTTCTTC | CASSPGGTDNNEQFF
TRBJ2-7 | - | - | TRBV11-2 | TGTGCCAGCAGCTTAGATACAGTTACCTACGAGCAGTACTTC | CASSLDTVTYEQYF
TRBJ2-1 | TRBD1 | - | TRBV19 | TGTGCCAGTAGTGCCGGGACAGGATACAATGAGCAGTTCTTC | CASSAGTGYNEQFF
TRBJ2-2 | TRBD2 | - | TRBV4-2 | TGTGCCAGCAGCGTCGGGACTAGCGGGTTGAACACCGGGGAGCTGTTTTTT | CASSVGTSGLNTGELFF
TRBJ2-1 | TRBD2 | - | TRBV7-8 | TGTGCCAGCAGCTTCACTCTAGCGGGAGATTCGGCTGTCGATGAGCAGTTCTTC | CASSFTLAGDSAVDEQFF
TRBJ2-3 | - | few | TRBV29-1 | TGCAGCGTTGATATGCAGGGTTTGGGCACAGATACGCAGTATTTT | CSVDMQGLGTDTQYF
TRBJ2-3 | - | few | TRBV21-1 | TGTGCCAGCCCAAATCGGCCTTATAAGCGCAGCACAGATACGCAGTATTTT | CASPNRPYKRSTDTQYF
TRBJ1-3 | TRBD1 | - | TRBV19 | TGTGCCAGTAGTATTGGGACAGGTGTCTCTGGAAACACCATATATTTT | CASSIGTGVSGNTIYF
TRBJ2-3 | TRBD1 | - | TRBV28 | TGTGCCAGCAGTTCCGCCGGACAGGGGGCAGATACGCAGTATTTT | CASSSAGQGADTQYF
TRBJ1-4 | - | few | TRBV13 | TGTGCCAGCAGTAGGACAGAGAGGACTAATGAAAAACTGTTTTTT | CASSRTERTNEKLFF
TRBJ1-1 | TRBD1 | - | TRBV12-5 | TGTGCTAGCCAGGGACAGTTTAACACTGAAGCTTTCTTT | CASQGQFNTEAFF
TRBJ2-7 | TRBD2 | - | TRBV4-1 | TGCGCCAGCAGCCAAGCCACTAGCGGCTACGAGCAGTACTTC | CASSQATSGYEQYF
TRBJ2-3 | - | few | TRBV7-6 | TGTGCCAGCAGCTCCGACTCTTACACAGATACGCAGTATTTT | CASSSDSYTDTQYF
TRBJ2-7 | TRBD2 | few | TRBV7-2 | TGTGCCAGCAGCCGGAGCGGGAGCTCCTACGAGCAGTACTTC | CASSRSGSSYEQYF
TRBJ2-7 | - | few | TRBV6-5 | TGTGCCAGCCTTTCAAAAACTACGGGCGAGCAGTACTTC | CASLSKTTGEQYF
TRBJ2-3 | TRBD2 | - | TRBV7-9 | TGTGCCAGCAGCTTACCCAAGCGGGAGGACACAGATACGCAGTATTTT | CASSLPKREDTDTQYF
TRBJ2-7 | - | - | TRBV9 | TGTGCCAGCAGCGTAGGTACAGCAGGATACGAGCAGTACTTC | CASSVGTAGYEQYF
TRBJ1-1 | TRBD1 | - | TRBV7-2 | TGTGCCAGCAGCTTATACAGGGGTATGAACACTGAAGCTTTCTTT | CASSLYRGMNTEAFF
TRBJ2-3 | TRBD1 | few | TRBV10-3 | TGTGCGTCAGGGGGCTCCTGGAGCACAGATACGCAGTATTTT | CASGGSWSTDTQYF
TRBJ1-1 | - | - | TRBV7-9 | TGTGCCAGCCAGGAGGTCACCAACACTGAAGCTTTCTTT | CASQEVTNTEAFF
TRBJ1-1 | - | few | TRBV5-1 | TGCGCCAGCAGCTTGTCAGTGAACACTGAAGCTTTCTTT | CASSLSVNTEAFF
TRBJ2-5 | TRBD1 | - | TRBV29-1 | TGCAGCGTTCAACAGGGGGAGACCCAGTACTTC | CSVQQGETQYF
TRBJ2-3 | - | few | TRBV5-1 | TGCGCCAGCAGCTTCGCGAGTCCGGGGGATACGCAGTATTTT | CASSFASPGDTQYF
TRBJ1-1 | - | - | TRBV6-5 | TGTGCCAGCAGTTACGTGAGAGACACTGAAGCTTTCTTT | CASSYVRDTEAFF